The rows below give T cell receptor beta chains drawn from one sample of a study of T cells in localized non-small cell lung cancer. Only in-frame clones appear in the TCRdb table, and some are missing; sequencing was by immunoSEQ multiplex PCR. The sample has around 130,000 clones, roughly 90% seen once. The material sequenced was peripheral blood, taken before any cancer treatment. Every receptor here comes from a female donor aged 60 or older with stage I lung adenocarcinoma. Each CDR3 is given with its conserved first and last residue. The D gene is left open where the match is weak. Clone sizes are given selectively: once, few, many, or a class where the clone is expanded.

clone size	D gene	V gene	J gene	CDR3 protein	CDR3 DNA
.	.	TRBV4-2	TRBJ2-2	CASSQEITGELFF	TGTGCCAGCAGCCAAGAGATCACCGGGGAGCTGTTTTTT
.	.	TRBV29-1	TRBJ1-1	CSVVFPIRNTEAFF	TGCAGCGTTGTATTCCCGATAAGGAACACTGAAGCTTTCTTT
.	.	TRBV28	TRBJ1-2	CASLQEFTNYGYTF	TGTGCCAGTTTACAGGAGTTTACTAACTATGGCTACACCTTC
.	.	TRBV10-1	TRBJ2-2	CASSEAPRGWGELFF	TGCGCCAGCAGTGAGGCCCCGAGGGGATGGGGAGAGCTGTTTTTT
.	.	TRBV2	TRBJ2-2	CASRPLAATGELFF	TGTGCCAGCAGACCCCTAGCAGCGACCGGGGAGCTGTTTTTT
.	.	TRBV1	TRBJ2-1	CTSSQGGTRRVYEQFF	TGCACCAGCAGCCAAGGTGGGACTAGGAGGGTGTATGAGCAGTTCTTC
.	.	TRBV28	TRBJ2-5	CASSTPDGRETQYF	TGTGCCAGCAGCACCCCGGACGGAAGGGAGACCCAGTACTTC
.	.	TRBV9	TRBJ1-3	CASSVAVGNSGNTIYF	TGTGCCAGCAGCGTAGCTGTGGGGAACTCTGGAAACACCATATATTTT
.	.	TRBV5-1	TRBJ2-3	CASSFDDPGADTQYF	TGCGCCAGCAGCTTCGATGACCCGGGTGCCGATACGCAGTATTTT
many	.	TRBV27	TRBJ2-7	CASSFLAGEQYF	TGTGCCAGCAGTTTTTTGGCCGGCGAGCAGTACTTC
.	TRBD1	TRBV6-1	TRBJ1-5	CASSQGEFGQPQHF	TGTGCCAGCAGTCAGGGGGAGTTTGGTCAGCCCCAGCATTTT
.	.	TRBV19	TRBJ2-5	CASSRPGETQYF	TGTGCCAGTAGTCGCCCAGGCGAGACCCAGTACTTC
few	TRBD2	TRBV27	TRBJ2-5	CASSGVAGGPETQYF	TGTGCCAGCAGTGGGGTGGCGGGAGGGCCCGAGACCCAGTACTTC
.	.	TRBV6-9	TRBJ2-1	CASRVKLLRNEQFF	TGTGCCAGCAGAGTAAAACTCTTGAGGAATGAGCAGTTCTTC
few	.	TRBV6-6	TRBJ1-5	CASSYSSGLQPQHF	TGTGCCAGCAGTTACTCGTCAGGGCTTCAGCCCCAGCATTTT
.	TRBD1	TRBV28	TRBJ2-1	CASSLWAGTALSYNEQFF	TGTGCCAGCAGTTTATGGGCCGGGACAGCCCTCTCCTACAATGAGCAGTTCTTC
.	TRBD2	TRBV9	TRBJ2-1	CASSYGLAGVREQFF	TGTGCCAGCAGCTACGGACTAGCGGGAGTCCGAGAGCAGTTCTTC
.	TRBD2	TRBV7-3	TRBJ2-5	CASSLGLAEQETQYF	TGTGCCAGCAGCCTCGGCCTAGCGGAACAAGAGACCCAGTACTTC
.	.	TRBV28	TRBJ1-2	CASRDKGGYGYTF	TGTGCCAGCAGGGACAAGGGGGGCTATGGCTACACCTTC
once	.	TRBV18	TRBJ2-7	CASSPSLQGVNEQYF	TGTGCCAGCTCACCATCTCTTCAGGGTGTCAACGAGCAGTACTTC
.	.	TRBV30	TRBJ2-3	CAFADSDTQYF	TGTGCCTTTGCGGACTCAGATACGCAGTATTTT
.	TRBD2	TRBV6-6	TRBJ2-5	CASSYSGRGAQETQYF	TGTGCCAGCAGTTATAGCGGGAGGGGAGCCCAAGAGACCCAGTACTTC
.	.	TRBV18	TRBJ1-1	CASSPSPMNTEAFF	TGTGCCAGCTCACCATCTCCGATGAACACTGAAGCTTTCTTT
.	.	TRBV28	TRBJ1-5	CASTQFLAAGSQPQHF	TGTGCCAGCACTCAGTTCCTCGCGGCGGGAAGCCAGCCCCAGCATTTT
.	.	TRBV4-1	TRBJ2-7	CASSQESTGRGEQYF	TGCGCCAGCAGCCAAGAATCGACAGGCCGGGGGGAGCAGTACTTC
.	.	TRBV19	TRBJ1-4	CASSNGVRTNEKLFF	TGTGCCAGTAGTAACGGTGTTCGGACTAATGAAAAACTGTTTTTT
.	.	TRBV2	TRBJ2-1	CASMQNSYNEQFF	TGTGCCAGCATGCAGAACTCCTACAATGAGCAGTTCTTC
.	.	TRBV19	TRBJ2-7	CASSISVAVSYEQYF	TGTGCCAGTAGTATATCCGTTGCAGTATCCTACGAGCAGTACTTC
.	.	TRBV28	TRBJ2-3	CASSRTDTQYF	TGTGCCAGCAGTCGCACAGATACGCAGTATTTT
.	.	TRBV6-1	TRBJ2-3	CASSGWEEDTQYF	TGTGCCAGCAGTGGTTGGGAAGAGGATACGCAGTATTTT
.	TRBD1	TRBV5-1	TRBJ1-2	CASSSGAGGIDYGYTF	TGCGCCAGCTCATCAGGGGCAGGGGGTATTGACTATGGCTACACCTTC
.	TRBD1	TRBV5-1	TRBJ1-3	CASSLGTGVTGNTIYF	TGCGCCAGCAGCTTGGGCACAGGGGTCACTGGAAACACCATATATTTT
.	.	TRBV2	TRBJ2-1	CASSGGLAEYNEQFF	TGTGCCAGCAGTGGGGGGCTAGCGGAGTACAATGAGCAGTTCTTC
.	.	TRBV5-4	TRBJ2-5	CASSLRQQETQYF	TGTGCCAGCAGCTTGAGGCAGCAAGAGACCCAGTACTTC
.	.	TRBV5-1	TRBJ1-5	CASSLVKQGPSQPQHF	TGCGCCAGCAGCTTGGTAAAGCAGGGTCCCAGTCAGCCCCAGCATTTT
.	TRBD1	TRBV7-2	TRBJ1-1	CASSLQGASEAFF	TGTGCCAGCAGCCTTCAGGGGGCCAGTGAAGCTTTCTTT
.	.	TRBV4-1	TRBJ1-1	CASRGLLRNTEAFF	TGCGCCAGCAGGGGGCTATTAAGGAACACTGAAGCTTTCTTT
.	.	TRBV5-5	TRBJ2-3	CASSSGISTDTQYF	TGTGCCTCCTCTTCGGGGATAAGCACAGATACGCAGTATTTT
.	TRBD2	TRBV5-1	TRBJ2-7	CASSYNPGLAGGAKGEQYF	TGCGCCAGCAGCTATAATCCGGGACTAGCGGGAGGTGCCAAGGGGGAGCAGTACTTC
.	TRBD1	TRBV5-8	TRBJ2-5	CASSDRVQETQYF	TGTGCCAGCAGCGACAGGGTACAGGAGACCCAGTACTTC
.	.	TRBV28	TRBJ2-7	CASSLGSYEQYF	TGTGCCAGCAGCTTGGGCTCCTACGAGCAGTACTTC